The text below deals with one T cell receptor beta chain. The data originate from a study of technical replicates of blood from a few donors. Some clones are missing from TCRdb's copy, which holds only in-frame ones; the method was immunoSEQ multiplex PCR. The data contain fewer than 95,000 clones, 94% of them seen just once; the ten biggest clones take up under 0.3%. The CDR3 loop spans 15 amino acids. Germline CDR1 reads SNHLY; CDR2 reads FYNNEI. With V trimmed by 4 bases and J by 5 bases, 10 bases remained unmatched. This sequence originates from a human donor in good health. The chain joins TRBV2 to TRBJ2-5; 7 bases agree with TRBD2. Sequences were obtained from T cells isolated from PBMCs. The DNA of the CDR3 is TGTGCCAGCAGTGCTAGCGGTGATTCTGGGGAGACCCAGTACTTC. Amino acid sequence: CASSASGDSGETQYF.